This entry lists 19 T cell receptor beta chains sequenced from one sample in a study of T cell repertoires in cytomegalovirus infection. TCRdb reprocessed the reads via MiXCR and lists one record per CDR3 protein. The sample holds hundreds of thousands of distinct CDR3 sequences, around a sixth seen once. Sequencing was carried out using PBMCs. The receptors shown here come from a human donor in good health (CMV status not recorded). Some clones in this sample may be carry-over from other donors' samples.

At least ten counts were recorded for this clonotype. J is TRBJ1-6 and V is TRBV7-2, with D possibly being TRBD1 (6 bases). V was pared by 2 bases and J by 5 bases, with 13 bases between. The CDR3 totals 16 residues. Germline CDR1 is SGHTA and CDR2 is FQGNSA. The CDR3 sequence is CASSLPLGQNNSPLHF. The CDR3 coding sequence is TGTGCCAGCAGCTTACCCCTTGGACAGAATAATTCACCCCTCCACTTT.

The CDR3 nucleotides are TGTGCCAGCAGTTTATATCCGGACACTGAAGCTTTCTTT. It yields the protein CASSLYPDTEAFF. J is TRBJ1-1 and V is TRBV12-3 or TRBV12-4, with D unclear. There are 13 residues in the CDR3. Between the trimmed V and J ends, which lost 2 bases and 3 bases, there was a span of 7 bases.

This clonotype was detected a few times. The chain has TRBV10-3 and TRBJ2-1; D gene unclear. Trimming removed 2 bases at V and 0 bases at J, with 11 bases between. Germline loops: CDR1 ENHRY, CDR2 SYGVKD. The CDR3 covers 16 residues. The CDR3 loop is CAISEPGTVSYNEQFF. The CDR3 coding sequence is TGTGCCATCAGTGAGCCAGGAACTGTCTCCTACAATGAGCAGTTCTTC.

This clonotype was recorded many times. V is TRBV7-2 and J is TRBJ2-3, with unresolved D. The length of the CDR3 is 14 residues. V lost 5 bases, J lost 4 bases, and 13 bases lay in between. The germline V gene encodes CDR1 SGHTA and CDR2 FQGNSA. The CDR3 DNA is TGTGCCAGCAGCCCCCGTATAAGCCCAGATACGCAGTATTTT. Its protein is CASSPRISPDTQYF.

This clonotype was detected a few times. This sequence joins TRBV29-1 and TRBJ2-3; D is perhaps TRBD1 (6 bases). V dropped 0 bases and J dropped 3 bases, with 13 bases sitting between them. The CDR3 spans 15 residues. Looked up from germline, CDR1 is SQVTM and CDR2 is ANQGSEA. The CDR3 reads CSVEDARGGTDTQYF. As DNA, the CDR3 is TGCAGCGTTGAAGACGCCAGGGGCGGTACAGATACGCAGTATTTT.

The chain combines TRBV18 with TRBJ1-2; D remains ambiguous. Trimming stripped 3 bases from V and 4 bases from J, with 12 bases between. Germline V gene lookup returns CDR1 KGHSH and CDR2 LQKENI. CDR3 size: 14 residues. The CDR3 sequence: CASSPMETGYGYTF. Here the CDR3 DNA reads TGTGCCAGCTCACCGATGGAAACCGGCTATGGCTACACCTTC.

CDR3 DNA sequence: TGTGCCAGCAGCCCTTTCTCCCTGGGACACAATTCACCCCTCCACTTT. Translation gives CASSPFSLGHNSPLHF. The chain joins TRBV3-1 to TRBJ1-6; D might be TRBD1 (6 bases). Trimming removed 4 bases at V and 7 bases at J, with 17 bases between. CDR1 LGHDT and CDR2 YNNKEL come from the germline V gene (reference sequence). CDR3 length: 16 amino acids.

This chain connects TRBV4-1 to TRBJ1-3, with D unresolved. Trimming removed 0 bases at V and 1 base at J, with 19 bases between. The CDR3 runs to 19 residues. CDR1 MGHRA and CDR2 YSYEKL come from the germline V gene. CDR3 sequence: CASSQEVGGSYLSGNTIYF. In DNA form, the CDR3 reads TGCGCCAGCAGCCAAGAAGTGGGCGGATCGTATTTATCTGGAAACACCATATATTTT.

This clonotype has at least ten counts. The chain is built from TRBV4-1 and TRBJ2-7; the D gene is possibly TRBD1 (5 bases). V gave up 3 bases and J gave up 6 bases, with 21 bases separating them. This CDR3 has 16 residues. Germline loops: CDR1 MGHRA, CDR2 YSYEKL. The CDR3 protein is CASSHNPTFTRGEQYF. The CDR3 coding sequence is TGCGCCAGCAGCCACAATCCGACATTTACAAGGGGCGAGCAGTACTTC.

The rearrangement joins TRBV10-3 to TRBJ2-3; D is ambiguous. The CDR3 runs 14 residues. CDR1 ENHRY and CDR2 SYGVKD come from the germline V gene. V lost 6 bases, J lost 2 bases, and 12 bases lay in between. In DNA form, the CDR3 reads TGTGCCATCAGGGCAGCCTCCCCCACAGATACGCAGTATTTT. Residues: CAIRAASPTDTQYF.

This clonotype was picked up a small number of times. The gene calls are TRBV3-1 and TRBJ2-5, with 10 positions matching TRBD1. Trimming at V came to 5 bases and at J to 5 bases, leaving 5 bases not matched to a gene. The CDR3 has 14 amino acids. Germline CDR1 is LGHDT and CDR2 is YNNKEL (reference sequence). In DNA form, the CDR3 reads TGTGCCAGCAGCACCCGGGACAGGGGCGAGACCCAGTACTTC. Its translation is CASSTRDRGETQYF.

This sequence joins TRBV6-5 and TRBJ1-1; D is uncertain. This CDR3 is built from 13 residues. CDR1 and CDR2 (germline): MNHEY, SVGAGI. V was clipped by 2 bases and J by 4 bases, with 8 bases between them. DNA of the CDR3: TGTGCCAGCAGTTACAGGGATATCACTGAAGCTTTCTTT. Its protein is CASSYRDITEAFF.

In its sample, this clonotype was seen a few times. J is TRBJ2-2 and V is TRBV28, with a tentative D call TRBD1 (6 bases). V was shortened by 4 bases and J by 2 bases, with 17 bases between the two germline ends. The germline gives CDR1 MDHEN, CDR2 SYDVKM. The CDR3 is 17 residues long. Here the CDR3 reads CASSSSPGTLNTGELFF. The CDR3 nucleotides read TGTGCCAGCAGTTCAAGCCCCGGGACACTAAACACCGGGGAGCTGTTTTTT.

CDR3 loop: CASSTTSGGSPWTGELFF. The CDR3 DNA reads as TGTGCCAGCAGCACGACTAGCGGGGGATCCCCTTGGACCGGGGAGCTGTTTTTT. J is TRBJ2-2 and V is TRBV7-9; 12 bases match TRBD2. The V gene's germline CDR1 is SEHNR and CDR2 FQNEAQ (reference sequence). With V trimmed by 5 bases and J by 5 bases, 12 bases remained unmatched. The CDR3 extends over 18 amino acids.

This clonotype was recorded only once. The chain links TRBV7-9 to TRBJ2-5; no firm D call. Trimming stripped 3 bases from V and 0 bases from J, with 11 bases between. This CDR3 has 15 amino acids. CDR1 and CDR2 from the germline V gene are SEHNR and FQNEAQ (reference sequence). As DNA, the CDR3 is TGTGCCAGCAGCTTTTTCCAGACGTACCAAGAGACCCAGTACTTC. This sequence encodes CASSFFQTYQETQYF.

The chain joins TRBV4-3 to TRBJ1-3, with 7 nucleotides matching TRBD1. With 4 bases clipped from V and 2 bases from J, the junction kept 5 bases outside the gene matches. The CDR3 runs 15 residues. Germline V lookup: CDR1 LGHNA, CDR2 YSLEER. CDR3 residues: CASSPFGQAGNTIYF. The CDR3, as DNA: TGCGCCAGCAGCCCATTTGGACAGGCTGGAAACACCATATATTTT.

This rearrangement joins TRBV12-5 to TRBJ2-3; D is perhaps TRBD2 (7 bases). The germline V and J ends were trimmed by 7 bases and 2 bases, with 22 bases remaining between them. This CDR3 is built from 17 residues. CDR1 and CDR2 (germline): LGHNT, FRNRAP. CDR3 nucleotide sequence: TGTGCTAGTGCCCCACCGCGGGGGCCCGTCTTCACAGATACGCAGTATTTT. The encoded protein is CASAPPRGPVFTDTQYF.

The sample holds one count of this clonotype. The chain joins TRBV20-1 to TRBJ1-1; 8 nucleotides agree with TRBD1. The J segment lost 5 bases and the V segment lost 6 bases, leaving 8 bases of the junction unmatched. The CDR3 has 13 amino acids. Germline loops: CDR1 DFQATT, CDR2 SNEGSKA (reference sequence). CDR3 in DNA: TGCAGTGCAAAGACAGGGGTGGGAACTGAAGCTTTCTTT. Protein product: CSAKTGVGTEAFF.

The chain joins TRBV4-1 to TRBJ2-7; D gene unclear. CDR3 length: 14 residues. Trimming pared 4 bases from V and 4 bases from J, leaving 14 bases between. Germline CDR1 is MGHRA and CDR2 is YSYEKL. DNA of the CDR3: TGCGCCAGCAGCCGAGATTCAGGACCATACGAGCAGTACTTC. Encoded protein: CASSRDSGPYEQYF.